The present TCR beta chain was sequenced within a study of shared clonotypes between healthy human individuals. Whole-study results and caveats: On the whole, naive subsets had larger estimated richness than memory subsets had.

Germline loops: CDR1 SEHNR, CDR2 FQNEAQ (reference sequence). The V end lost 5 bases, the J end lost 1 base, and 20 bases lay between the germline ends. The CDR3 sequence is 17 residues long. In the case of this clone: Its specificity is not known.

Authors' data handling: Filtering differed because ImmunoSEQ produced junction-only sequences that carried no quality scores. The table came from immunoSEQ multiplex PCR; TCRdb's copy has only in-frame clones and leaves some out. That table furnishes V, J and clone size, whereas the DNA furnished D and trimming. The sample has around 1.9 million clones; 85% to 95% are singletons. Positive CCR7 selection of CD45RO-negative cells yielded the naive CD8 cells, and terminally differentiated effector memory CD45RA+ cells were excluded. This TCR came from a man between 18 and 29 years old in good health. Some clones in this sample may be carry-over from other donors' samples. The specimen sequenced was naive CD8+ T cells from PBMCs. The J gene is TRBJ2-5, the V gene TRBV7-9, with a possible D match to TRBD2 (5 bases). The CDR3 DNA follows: TGTGCCAGCAGCGAGGGAATCTCGAGCACCTTCCAAGAGACCCAGTACTTC. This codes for CASSEGISSTFQETQYF. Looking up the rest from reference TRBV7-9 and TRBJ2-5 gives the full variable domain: DTGVSQNPRHKITKRGQNVTFRCDPISEHNRLYWYRQTLGQGPEFLTYFQNEAQLEKSRLLSDRFSAERPKGSFSTLEIQRTEQGDSAMYLCASSEGISSTFQETQYFGPGTRLLVL.